The sequence of this T cell receptor (beta chain) was determined in a study of blood T cell repertoires in COVID-19. The CDR3 is 17 amino acids. Germline trimming cut 8 bases from V and 3 bases from J; bases unmatched to any gene: 9. From germline, CDR1 is GTSNPN and CDR2 SVGIG (reference sequence). The authors' processing: Amplification of reference gene primers provided the estimated nucleated cell counts. Repertoires were generated with immunoSEQ multiplex PCR, while TCRdb's copy carries only in-frame clones and drops some. The V and J calls and the clone size are those of that table, but D and trimming were determined from the DNA. Of roughly 240,000 clones detected, 70% to 90% appear once; the ten largest clones hold less than 4.5%.

The sequenced sample consisted of peripheral blood. The chain joins TRBV30 to TRBJ2-2; 16 bases are shared with TRBD2. The TCR originated in a man between 18 and 35 years old with active or convalescent COVID-19. The CDR3 DNA follows: TGTGCCCATGGGGGACTAGCGGGAGGGCGGGACACCGGGGAGCTGTTTTTT. It yields the protein CAHGGLAGGRDTGELFF.